This TCR beta chain was retrieved from a study of cytomegalovirus exposure and HLA in healthy donors. Study background: Assignment to the Caucasian-associated ancestry cluster applied to approximately 79% of the approximately 400 genotyped donors.

The donors were healthy bone marrow donors. On this clone itself: Its target is unknown.

J was trimmed by 0 bases and V by 9 bases; bases with no gene match: 10. Germline V CDR1 and CDR2: SEHNR, FQNEAQ (reference sequence). CDR3 length: 16 residues. Primers: 60 Vbeta forward and 13 Jbeta reverse. Clones were read by immunoSEQ multiplex PCR, and TCRdb kept only the in-frame ones, dropping some. The sample has hundreds of thousands of clones; 75% to 80% are singletons. Study observations and caveats: In all likelihood, a cluster of highly shared sequence variants was a sequencing artifact. Most subjects' HLA-A and HLA-B alleles were reportedly predicted from TCR beta sequences.

The V and J genes are TRBV7-9 and TRBJ2-2; 7 bases map to TRBD1. The receptor comes from a man in his late teens or twenties in good health and CMV-seronegative. Sequenced: PBMCs. CDR3 nucleotide sequence: TGTGCCAGTCTTGGTATCGGGACAGCGAACACCGGGGAGCTGTTTTTT. Protein: CASLGIGTANTGELFF.